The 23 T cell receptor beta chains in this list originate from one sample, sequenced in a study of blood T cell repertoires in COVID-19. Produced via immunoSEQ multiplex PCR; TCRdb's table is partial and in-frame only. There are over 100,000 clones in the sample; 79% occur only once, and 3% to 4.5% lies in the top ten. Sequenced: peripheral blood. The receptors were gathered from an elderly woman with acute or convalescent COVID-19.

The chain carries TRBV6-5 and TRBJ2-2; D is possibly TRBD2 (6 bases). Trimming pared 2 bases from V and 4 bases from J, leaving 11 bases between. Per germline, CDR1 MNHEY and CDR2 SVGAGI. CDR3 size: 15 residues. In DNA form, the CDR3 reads TGTGCCAGCAGTTACCCTTCGGGAGTCACCGGGGAGCTGTTTTTT. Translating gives CASSYPSGVTGELFF.

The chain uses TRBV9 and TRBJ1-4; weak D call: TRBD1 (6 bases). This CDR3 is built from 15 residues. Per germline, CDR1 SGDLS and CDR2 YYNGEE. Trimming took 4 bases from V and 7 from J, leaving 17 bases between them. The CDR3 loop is CASSTQGSVGEKLFF. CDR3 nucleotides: TGTGCCAGCAGCACCCAGGGGAGTGTTGGTGAAAAACTGTTTTTT.

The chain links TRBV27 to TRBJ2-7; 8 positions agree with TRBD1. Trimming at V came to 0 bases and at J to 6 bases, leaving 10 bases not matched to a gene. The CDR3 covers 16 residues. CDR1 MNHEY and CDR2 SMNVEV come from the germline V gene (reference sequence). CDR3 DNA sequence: TGTGCCAGCAGTTTATCGGCAGGGGGCACGTCGGGCGAGCAGTACTTC. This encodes CASSLSAGGTSGEQYF.

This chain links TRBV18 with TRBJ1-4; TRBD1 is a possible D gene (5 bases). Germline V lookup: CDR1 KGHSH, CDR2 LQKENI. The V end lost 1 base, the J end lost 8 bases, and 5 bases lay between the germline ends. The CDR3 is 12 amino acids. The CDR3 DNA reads TGTGCCAGCTCACCACGGGGCGAAAAACTGTTTTTT. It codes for CASSPRGEKLFF.

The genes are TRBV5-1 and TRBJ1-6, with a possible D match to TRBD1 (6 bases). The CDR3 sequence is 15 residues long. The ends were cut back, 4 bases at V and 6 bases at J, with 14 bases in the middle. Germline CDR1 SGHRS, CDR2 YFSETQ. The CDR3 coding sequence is TGCGCCAGCAGCCCACAGGGCTTTGGTAATTCACCCCTCCACTTT. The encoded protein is CASSPQGFGNSPLHF.

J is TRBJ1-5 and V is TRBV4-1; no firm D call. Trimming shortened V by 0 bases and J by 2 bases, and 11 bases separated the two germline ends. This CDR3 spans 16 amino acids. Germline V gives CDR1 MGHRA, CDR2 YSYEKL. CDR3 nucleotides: TGCGCCAGCAGCCAAGATTGGAGCCGGGGCAATCAGCCCCAGCATTTT. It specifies CASSQDWSRGNQPQHF.

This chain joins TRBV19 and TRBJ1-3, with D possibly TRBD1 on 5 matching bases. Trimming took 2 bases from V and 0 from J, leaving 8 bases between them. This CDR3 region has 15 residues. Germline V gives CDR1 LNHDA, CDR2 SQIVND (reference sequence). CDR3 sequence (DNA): TGTGCCAGTAGTATAAGGGGCCGCTCTGGAAACACCATATATTTT. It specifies CASSIRGRSGNTIYF.

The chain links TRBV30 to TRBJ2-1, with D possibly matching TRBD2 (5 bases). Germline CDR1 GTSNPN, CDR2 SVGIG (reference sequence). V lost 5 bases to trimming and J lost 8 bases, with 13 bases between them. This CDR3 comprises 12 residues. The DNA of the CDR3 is TGTGCCTGGGGCCCTTGGGGAGATGAGCAGTTCTTC. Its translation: CAWGPWGDEQFF.

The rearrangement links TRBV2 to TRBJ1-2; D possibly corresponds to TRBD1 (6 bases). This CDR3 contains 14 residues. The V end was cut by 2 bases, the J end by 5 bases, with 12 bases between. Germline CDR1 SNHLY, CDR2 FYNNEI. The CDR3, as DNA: TGTGCCAGCAGTGAAAACAGGGTAGCATATGGCTACACCTTC. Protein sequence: CASSENRVAYGYTF.

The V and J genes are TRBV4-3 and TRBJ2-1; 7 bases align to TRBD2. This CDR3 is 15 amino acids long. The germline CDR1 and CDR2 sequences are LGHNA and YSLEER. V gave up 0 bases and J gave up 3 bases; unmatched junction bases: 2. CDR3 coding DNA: TGCGCCAGCAGCCAAGATGAGCGGGACTACAATGAGCAGTTCTTC. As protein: CASSQDERDYNEQFF.

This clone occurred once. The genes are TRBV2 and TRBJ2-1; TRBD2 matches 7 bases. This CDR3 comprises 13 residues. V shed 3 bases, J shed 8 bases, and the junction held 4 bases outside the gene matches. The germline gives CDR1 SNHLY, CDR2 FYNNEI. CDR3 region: CASSEGGNYEQFF. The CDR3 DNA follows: TGTGCCAGCAGTGAGGGGGGGAACTATGAGCAGTTCTTC.

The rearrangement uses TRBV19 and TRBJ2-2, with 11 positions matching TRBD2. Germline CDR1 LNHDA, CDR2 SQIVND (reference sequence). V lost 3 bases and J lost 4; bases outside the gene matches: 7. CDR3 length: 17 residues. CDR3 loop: CASSMGGLAVITGELFF. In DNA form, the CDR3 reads TGTGCCAGTAGTATGGGGGGACTAGCGGTAATCACCGGGGAGCTGTTTTTT.

The CDR3 reads CASSLYATGGYEQYF. CDR3 DNA: TGTGCCAGCAGCTTATATGCGACAGGGGGCTACGAGCAGTACTTC. The chain joins TRBV7-2 to TRBJ2-7, with 9 bases aligning to TRBD1. This CDR3 has 15 residues. The germline gives CDR1 SGHTA, CDR2 FQGNSA. V was clipped by 2 bases and J by 3 bases; unmatched bases: 5. Supplemented by reference TRBV7-2 and TRBJ2-7, the full variable domain reads GAGVSQSPSNKVTEKGKDVELRCDPISGHTALYWYRQSLGQGLEFLIYFQGNSAPDKSGLPSDRFSAERTGGSVSTLTIQRTQQEDSAVYLCASSLYATGGYEQYFGPGTRLTVT.

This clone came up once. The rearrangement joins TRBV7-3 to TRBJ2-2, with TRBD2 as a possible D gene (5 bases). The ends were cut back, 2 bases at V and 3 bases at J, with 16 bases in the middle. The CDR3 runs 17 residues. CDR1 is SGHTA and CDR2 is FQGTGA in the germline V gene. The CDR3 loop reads CASSLGSMGLDTGELFF. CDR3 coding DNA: TGTGCCAGCAGCTTAGGGAGTATGGGTTTGGACACCGGGGAGCTGTTTTTT.

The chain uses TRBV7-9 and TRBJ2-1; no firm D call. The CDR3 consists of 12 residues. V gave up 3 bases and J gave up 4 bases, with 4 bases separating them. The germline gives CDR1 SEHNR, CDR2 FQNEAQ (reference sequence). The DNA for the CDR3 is TGTGCCAGCAGCTTTTCTTACAATGAGCAGTTCTTC. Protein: CASSFSYNEQFF.

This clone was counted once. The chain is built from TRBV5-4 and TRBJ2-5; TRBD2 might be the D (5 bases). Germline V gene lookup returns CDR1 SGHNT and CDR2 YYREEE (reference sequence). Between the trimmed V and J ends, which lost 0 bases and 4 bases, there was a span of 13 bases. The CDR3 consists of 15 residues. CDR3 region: CASSLGGMERETQYF. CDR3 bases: TGTGCCAGCAGCTTGGGAGGGATGGAGAGAGAGACCCAGTACTTC.

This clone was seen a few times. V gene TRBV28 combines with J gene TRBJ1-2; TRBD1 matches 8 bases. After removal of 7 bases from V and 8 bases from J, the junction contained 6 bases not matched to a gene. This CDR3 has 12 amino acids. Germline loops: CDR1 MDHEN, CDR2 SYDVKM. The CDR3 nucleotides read TGTGCCAGCACCACAGGGGGGGAAGGCTACACCTTC. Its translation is CASTTGGEGYTF.

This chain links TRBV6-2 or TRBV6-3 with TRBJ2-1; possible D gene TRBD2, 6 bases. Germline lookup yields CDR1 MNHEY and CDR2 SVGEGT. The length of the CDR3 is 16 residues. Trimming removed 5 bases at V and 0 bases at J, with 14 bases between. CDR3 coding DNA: TGTGCCAGCAGTCAGGGAGGCACACTCTCCTACAATGAGCAGTTCTTC. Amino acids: CASSQGGTLSYNEQFF.

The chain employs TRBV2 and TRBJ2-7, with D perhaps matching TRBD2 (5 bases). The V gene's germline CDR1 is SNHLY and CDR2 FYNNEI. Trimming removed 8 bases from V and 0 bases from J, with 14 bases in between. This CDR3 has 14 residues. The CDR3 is CASSPRRDSYEQYF. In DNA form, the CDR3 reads TGTGCCAGCTCCCCTAGACGGGACTCCTACGAGCAGTACTTC.

The CDR3 spells CASSPGQPNTGELFF. The CDR3 DNA is TGCGCCAGCAGCCCAGGACAGCCGAACACCGGGGAGCTGTTTTTT. J is TRBJ2-2 and V is TRBV5-1, with D possibly matching TRBD1 (6 bases). Trimming pared 4 bases from V and 0 bases from J, leaving 10 bases between. The CDR3 runs to 15 residues. Germline assignment: CDR1 SGHRS and CDR2 YFSETQ.

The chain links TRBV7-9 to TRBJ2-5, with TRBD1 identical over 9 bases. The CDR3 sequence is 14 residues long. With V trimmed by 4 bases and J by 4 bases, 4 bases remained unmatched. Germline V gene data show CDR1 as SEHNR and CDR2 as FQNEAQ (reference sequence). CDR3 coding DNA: TGTGCCAGCAGCTCCCGACAGGGGGGAGAGACCCAGTACTTC. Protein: CASSSRQGGETQYF.

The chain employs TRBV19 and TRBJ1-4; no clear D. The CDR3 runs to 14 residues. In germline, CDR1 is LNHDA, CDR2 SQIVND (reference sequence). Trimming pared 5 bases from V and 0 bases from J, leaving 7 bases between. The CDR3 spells CASSRFATNEKLFF. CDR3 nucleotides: TGTGCCAGTAGTCGTTTTGCAACTAATGAAAAACTGTTTTTT. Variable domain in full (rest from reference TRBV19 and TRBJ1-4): DGGITQSPKYLFRKEGQNVTLSCEQNLNHDAMYWYRQDPGQGLRLIYYSQIVNDFQKGDIAEGYSVSREKKESFPLTVTSAQKNPTAFYLCASSRFATNEKLFFGSGTQLSVL.

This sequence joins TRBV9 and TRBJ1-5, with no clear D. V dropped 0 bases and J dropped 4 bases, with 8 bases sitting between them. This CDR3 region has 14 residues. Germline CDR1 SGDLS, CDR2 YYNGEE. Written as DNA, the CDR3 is TGTGCCAGCAGCGTAGGTAGCCTAAATCAGCCCCAGCATTTT. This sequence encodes CASSVGSLNQPQHF.